Following are 3 T cell receptor beta chains from one sample sequenced in a study of cytomegalovirus exposure and HLA in healthy donors (dated by TCRdb to 2016 to 2017). The receptor library was made with the immunoSEQ multiplex PCR assay. TCRdb stores this immuneACCESS table with in-frame sequences only. Part of the clones is absent; in the studies checked, under half of the shortfall reflects unresolved V genes, and no reason is known for the rest. Within this sample are tens of thousands of clones, with approximately 80% of them counted one time only. The ten top clones hold about 3% of the sample. Sequencing was done on a sample of PBMCs. These receptors all come from a man between 25 and 39 years old in good health and CMV-seronegative.

The chain recombines TRBV28 with TRBJ1-2; TRBD1 aligns across 7 bases. The ends lost 4 bases at V and 5 bases at J; junction bases unmatched: 16. Germline CDR1 and CDR2: MDHEN and SYDVKM. This CDR3 has 17 residues. The CDR3 protein is CASSWAGTAQAGYGYTF. CDR3 sequence (DNA): TGTGCCAGCAGTTGGGCCGGGACAGCTCAAGCTGGGTATGGCTACACCTTC.

This chain joins TRBV19 and TRBJ2-3, with TRBD1 matching over 7 bases. The V gene end was trimmed by 2 bases and the J gene end by 6 bases; junction bases not matched to a gene: 8. CDR1 is LNHDA and CDR2 is SQIVND in the germline V gene (reference sequence). The CDR3 is 15 residues long. CDR3: CASSIQTGYVDTQYF. The DNA of the CDR3 is TGTGCCAGTAGTATACAGACAGGGTATGTGGATACGCAGTATTTT.

The genes are TRBV19 and TRBJ1-5; D is undetermined. V gave up 3 bases and J gave up 0 bases, with 9 bases separating them. From germline, CDR1 is LNHDA and CDR2 SQIVND (reference sequence). The length of the CDR3 is 15 residues. In nucleotides, the CDR3 is TGTGCCAGTAGTATGTATGCGTCTAGCAATCAGCCCCAGCATTTT. Residues: CASSMYASSNQPQHF.